Listed below are T cell receptor beta chains from one sample, sequenced in a study of long-term antiretroviral therapy in people with HIV. TCRdb's table, derived via immunoSEQ multiplex PCR, lists solely in-frame clones and lacks some. The table shows 20,000 to 25,000 clones, with about 87% occurring only once. Source: unsorted PBMCs, taken 2.6 years after starting antiretroviral therapy. The receptors originated from a woman aged 45-60 years with HIV. The CDR3 runs from the conserved cysteine through the conserved F or W. The order of the fields is J gene, clone size, D gene, V gene, CDR3 protein, CDR3 DNA. The D gene is left open where the match is weak. Size is omitted from some rows. Given values are once, few, many or a class for expanded clones.

TRBJ1-2 | NA | NA | TRBV7-9 | CASSLEGGCTF | TGTGCCAGCAGCCTCGAGGGCGGATGCACCTTC
TRBJ2-1 | NA | TRBD2 | TRBV2 | CASSFVLAGAYNEQFF | TGTGCCAGCAGTTTCGTGCTAGCGGGAGCCTACAATGAGCAGTTCTTC
TRBJ2-3 | NA | NA | TRBV6-6 | CASSYSPSVHTDTQYF | TGTGCCAGCAGTTACTCTCCTAGCGTGCACACAGATACGCAGTATTTT
TRBJ1-3 | once | NA | TRBV7-8 | CASSLVGAGNTIYF | TGTGCCAGCAGCTTAGTAGGGGCTGGAAACACCATATATTTT
TRBJ2-7 | NA | NA | TRBV10-2 | CASAAGVSYEQYF | TGCGCCAGCGCCGCCGGAGTCTCCTACGAGCAGTACTTC
TRBJ2-3 | NA | TRBD1 | TRBV7-6 | CASSQDRVTDTQYF | TGTGCCAGCAGCCAGGACAGGGTAACAGATACGCAGTATTTT
TRBJ1-5 | NA | NA | TRBV6-5 | CASSYRGSNQPQHF | TGTGCCAGCAGTTACCGGGGTAGCAATCAGCCCCAGCATTTT
TRBJ1-5 | NA | NA | TRBV2 | CASSGRGGNQPQHF | TGTGCCAGCAGTGGAAGGGGAGGCAATCAGCCCCAGCATTTT
TRBJ2-7 | NA | TRBD1 | TRBV27 | CATKGTGSYEQYF | TGTGCCACCAAGGGGACAGGTTCTTACGAGCAGTACTTC
TRBJ2-1 | NA | TRBD1 | TRBV6-4 | CASSAGQGRGEQFF | TGTGCCAGCAGCGCTGGACAGGGTAGGGGTGAGCAGTTCTTC
TRBJ1-2 | NA | TRBD1 | TRBV18 | CASGVDRGNYGYTF | TGTGCCAGCGGAGTCGACAGGGGAAACTATGGCTACACCTTC
TRBJ2-5 | NA | NA | TRBV2 | CASSVSSSQETQYF | TGTGCCAGCAGTGTTTCCAGCAGCCAAGAGACCCAGTACTTC
TRBJ2-5 | NA | NA | TRBV10-3 | CATRTDEETQYF | TGTGCCACCCGGACCGATGAAGAGACCCAGTACTTC
TRBJ2-7 | NA | NA | TRBV5-4 | CASSLGGRVSYEQYF | TGTGCCAGCAGCTTGGGCGGGCGGGTGTCCTACGAGCAGTACTTC
TRBJ2-3 | NA | TRBD2 | TRBV28 | CASSLSSGGPDTQYF | TGTGCCAGCAGTTTATCTAGCGGCGGGCCAGATACGCAGTATTTT
TRBJ1-5 | NA | NA | TRBV2 | CASSDGGPYSNQPQHF | TGTGCCAGCAGTGATGGGGGGCCTTATAGCAATCAGCCCCAGCATTTT
TRBJ1-2 | NA | TRBD1 | TRBV7-3 | CASSPGQSNDGYTF | TGTGCCAGCAGCCCGGGACAGTCCAACGATGGCTACACCTTC
TRBJ2-3 | NA | TRBD2 | TRBV14 | CASSSFAGAGALSTDTQYF | TGTGCCAGCAGCTCTTTTGCGGGAGCAGGAGCTCTTAGCACAGATACGCAGTATTTT
TRBJ2-5 | NA | NA | TRBV2 | CASSEETQYF | TGTGCCAGCAGTGAAGAGACCCAGTACTTC
TRBJ2-5 | NA | TRBD2 | TRBV18 | CASSQSGIKETQYF | TGTGCCAGCTCACAGAGCGGGATCAAAGAGACCCAGTACTTC
TRBJ2-7 | NA | TRBD2 | TRBV28 | CASSLVLASYEQYF | TGTGCCAGCAGTTTAGTACTAGCGAGCTACGAGCAGTACTTC
TRBJ2-1 | NA | NA | TRBV9 | CASSPGESYNEQFF | TGTGCCAGCAGCCCGGGGGAGAGCTACAATGAGCAGTTCTTC
TRBJ2-7 | NA | TRBD2 | TRBV9 | CASSLGLAGNYEQYF | TGTGCCAGCAGCCTCGGACTAGCGGGAAACTACGAGCAGTACTTC
TRBJ1-1 | NA | NA | TRBV7-2 | CASSLDRSWAFF | TGTGCCAGCAGCTTAGATCGATCCTGGGCTTTCTTT
TRBJ1-1 | NA | TRBD1 | TRBV6-1 | CASRRQGTGTEAFF | TGTGCCAGCAGGCGACAGGGAACGGGCACTGAAGCTTTCTTT
TRBJ1-1 | NA | NA | TRBV7-9 | CASSLDWGTEAFF | TGTGCCAGCAGCTTAGACTGGGGGACTGAAGCTTTCTTT